This T cell receptor (beta chain) originates from a study of Tregs in tolerant kidney transplant recipients. Across the study: Mixed chimerism was transient after nonmyeloablative marrow transplants from related graft donors. Whole-study findings and limits: Some patients' samples used different primers over time, so nucleotide sequences weren't comparable.

Concerning this clone: Its antigen is still unknown.

The protocol was immunoSEQ multiplex PCR, while the TCRdb copy is restricted to in-frame clones and leaves out a portion. Found here are 60,000 to 95,000 clones, nearly 98% of them singletons; the top ten hold approximately 0.52%. Unstimulated regulatory T cells (CD4+CD25+CD127-), CD4+CD25- non-regulatory cells, CD4 and CD8 cells were FACS-sorted from thawed PBMCs. V lost 6 bases to trimming and J lost 0 bases; unmatched junction nucleotides: 7. Germline loops: CDR1 SGHTA, CDR2 FQGTGA. The CDR3 extends over 16 amino acids. The chain combines TRBV7-3 with TRBJ2-3, with 9 bases aligning to TRBD2. The sequencing here drew on CD4+ T cells from blood, taken before the transplant. The receptor's source is a human donor who received a combined kidney and bone marrow transplant. In DNA, the CDR3 is TGTGCCAGCAGTAGGTCTAGCGGGACAAGCACAGATACGCAGTATTTT. This encodes CASSRSSGTSTDTQYF.